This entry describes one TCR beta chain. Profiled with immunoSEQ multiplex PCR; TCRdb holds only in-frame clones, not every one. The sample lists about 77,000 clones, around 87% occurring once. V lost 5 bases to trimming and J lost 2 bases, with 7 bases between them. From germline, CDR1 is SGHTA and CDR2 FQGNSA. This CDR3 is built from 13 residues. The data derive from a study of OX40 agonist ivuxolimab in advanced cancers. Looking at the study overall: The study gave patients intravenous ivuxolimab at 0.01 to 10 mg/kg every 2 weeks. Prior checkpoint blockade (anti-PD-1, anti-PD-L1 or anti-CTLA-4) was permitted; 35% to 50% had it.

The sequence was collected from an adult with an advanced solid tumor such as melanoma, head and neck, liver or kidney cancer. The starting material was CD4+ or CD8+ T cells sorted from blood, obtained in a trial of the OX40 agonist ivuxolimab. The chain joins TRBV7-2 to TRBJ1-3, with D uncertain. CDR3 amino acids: CASSPVPGNTIYF. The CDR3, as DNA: TGTGCCAGCAGCCCCGTTCCTGGAAACACCATATATTTT. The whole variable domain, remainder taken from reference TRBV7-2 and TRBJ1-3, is GAGVSQSPSNKVTEKGKDVELRCDPISGHTALYWYRQSLGQGLEFLIYFQGNSAPDKSGLPSDRFSAERTGGSVSTLTIQRTQQEDSAVYLCASSPVPGNTIYFGEGSWLTVV.